This passage covers 20 T cell receptor beta chains from one sample sequenced in a study of T-cell memory formation after mild COVID-19. A single record per CDR3 protein comes from TCRdb applying MiXCR to the 5' RACE reads. Altogether under 300,000 distinct CDR3 sequences are present, approximately 9% being singletons, with the ten largest covering 22%. The sample comprised PBMCs or a T cell subset sorted from them (not recorded which). The source is a man younger than 35 who had mild COVID-19 (a few samples of this study predate the infection). Cell type and time point are not known.

This clonotype was found many times. V gene TRBV28 combines with J gene TRBJ2-7; D is unresolved. The germline V and J ends were trimmed by 5 bases and 3 bases, with 8 bases remaining between them. The CDR3 is made up of 12 amino acids. Per the germline V gene, CDR1 is MDHEN and CDR2 is SYDVKM. In DNA form, the CDR3 reads TGTGCCAGCAGTATTCAAGGCTACGAGCAGTACGTC. Its protein product is CASSIQGYEQYV.

This clonotype was seen many times. This chain uses TRBV4-2 with TRBJ2-5, with D perhaps being TRBD1 or TRBD2 (5 bases each). The V end lost 4 bases, the J end lost 4 bases, and 16 bases lay between the germline ends. The CDR3 has 15 amino acids. CDR1 is LGHNA and CDR2 is YNFKEQ in the germline V gene. CDR3 sequence: CASSRAGAIGETQYF. CDR3 in DNA: TGTGCCAGCAGCCGGGCCGGGGCCATAGGAGAGACCCAGTACTTC.

This clonotype turned up a few times. The chain recombines TRBV12-3 or TRBV12-4 with TRBJ2-5; D perhaps matches TRBD2 (6 bases). Trimming took off 3 bases at V and 1 base at J, with 9 bases between the two ends. CDR3 length equals 14 residues. CDR3 in amino acids: CASSLEGAQETQYF. CDR3 coding DNA: TGTGCCAGCAGTTTGGAGGGAGCCCAAGAGACCCAGTACTTC.

The V gene is TRBV5-1, the J gene TRBJ2-1, with TRBD1 matching over 8 bases. Germline V gives CDR1 SGHRS, CDR2 YFSETQ. After removal of 4 bases from V and 6 bases from J, the junction contained 9 bases not matched to a gene. CDR3 length equals 15 residues. The CDR3 DNA sequence: TGCGCCAGCAGCACCGGGCGGACAGGGACCAATGAGCAGTTCTTC. Amino acids: CASSTGRTGTNEQFF.

The chain links TRBV24-1 to TRBJ2-3; 9 bases align to TRBD1. The CDR3 totals 15 residues. Germline CDR1 KGHDR, CDR2 SFDVKD. The J segment lost 4 bases and the V segment lost 3 bases, leaving 4 bases of the junction unmatched. Here the CDR3 DNA reads TGTGCCACCAGTGATGGGACAGGGTTGGCAGATACGCAGTATTTT. It encodes CATSDGTGLADTQYF.

This clonotype has only a few counts. The V call is TRBV6-6, the J call TRBJ1-1, with 7 bases identical to TRBD1. After removal of 4 bases from V and 11 bases from J, the junction contained 10 bases not matched to a gene. The CDR3 is made up of 13 amino acids. The V gene's germline CDR1 is MNHNY and CDR2 SVGAGI (reference sequence). For the CDR3, the DNA is TGTGCCAGCAGTTCACCCCATACAGGGGACGCTTTCTTT. Residues: CASSSPHTGDAFF.

The chain joins TRBV24-1 to TRBJ2-1, with 9 bases that match TRBD2. V trimming: 5 bases; J trimming: 0 bases; junction bases outside the gene matches: 4. The CDR3 is 16 amino acids. CDR1 is KGHDR, CDR2 SFDVKD, per germline. This CDR3 reads CATSGGGESSYNEQFF. Written as DNA, the CDR3 is TGTGCCACCAGTGGCGGGGGGGAGAGCTCCTACAATGAGCAGTTCTTC.

CDR3 in DNA: TGTGCCAGCAGCTCCCTACGGGGAGACAGGGGGGGGTATGGCTACACCTTC. It codes for CASSSLRGDRGGYGYTF. The chain is built from TRBV5-6 and TRBJ1-2; 9 bases line up with TRBD1. The J segment lost 5 bases and the V segment lost 3 bases, leaving 14 bases of the junction unmatched. The CDR3 totals 17 residues. CDR1 and CDR2 from the germline V gene are SGHDT and YYEEEE. Variable domain in full (rest from reference TRBV5-6 and TRBJ1-2): DAGVTQSPTHLIKTRGQQVTLRCSPKSGHDTVSWYQQALGQGPQFIFQYYEEEERQRGNFPDRFSGHQFPNYSSELNVNALLLGDSALYLCASSSLRGDRGGYGYTFGSGTRLTVV.

This chain connects TRBV7-2 to TRBJ2-5, with TRBD1 matching over 10 bases. The CDR3 runs 15 residues. From germline, CDR1 is SGHTA and CDR2 FQGNSA. The junction had 3 bases not matched to a gene; V was cut back by 0 bases and J by 5 bases. In DNA form, the CDR3 reads TGTGCCAGCAGCTTAGCGGGACAGGGGTGGGAGACCCAGTACTTC. This sequence encodes CASSLAGQGWETQYF.

This clonotype was detected ten times or more. The chain carries TRBV27 and TRBJ2-3; D is uncertain. V shed 5 bases and J shed 3 bases, with 30 bases lying between them. This CDR3 is 20 amino acids long. Germline V lookup: CDR1 MNHEY, CDR2 SMNVEV (reference sequence). CDR3 residues: CASSRLNEGETLARTDTQYF. The CDR3 region has the DNA TGTGCCAGCAGTCGGCTTAATGAAGGTGAAACATTGGCTAGAACAGATACGCAGTATTTT.

A single count supports this clonotype. The rearrangement uses TRBV29-1 and TRBJ2-3, with 7 bases matching TRBD1. The CDR3 is made up of 13 amino acids. Germline CDR1 reads SQVTM; CDR2 reads ANQGSEA. V dropped 6 bases and J dropped 3; count of bases not matched to a gene: 6. Written as DNA, the CDR3 is TGCAGCGTGGGGACAGTAGGAACAGATACGCAGTATTTT. Translation gives CSVGTVGTDTQYF.

This clonotype has more than one count but fewer than ten. The chain couples TRBV7-2 to TRBJ2-7; D perhaps matches TRBD2 (7 bases). V lost 2 bases and J lost 7, with 12 bases in between. Germline CDR1 reads SGHTA; CDR2 reads FQGNSA. The CDR3 is 13 residues long. CDR3 sequence reads: CASSLLQGLEQYF. The CDR3 nucleotides read TGTGCCAGCAGCTTATTACAGGGACTAGAGCAGTACTTC.

There are a few counts of this clonotype. This chain joins TRBV5-4 and TRBJ2-7; D may correspond to TRBD1 or TRBD2 (6 bases each). Trimming shortened V by 0 bases and J by 5 bases, and 21 bases separated the two germline ends. The CDR3 is 17 amino acids. CDR1 and CDR2 from the germline V gene are SGHNT and YYREEE (reference sequence). CDR3 DNA sequence: TGTGCCAGCAGCTTGGGGAGGGGGACGGCGGGATATGACGAGCAGTACTTC. Its translation: CASSLGRGTAGYDEQYF.

This clonotype was picked up many times. The gene calls are TRBV20-1 and TRBJ2-1; D possibly corresponds to TRBD1 (6 bases). CDR3 length equals 13 residues. The V gene lost 1 base and the J gene lost 5 bases, with 9 bases spanning the gap. Germline V gene data show CDR1 as DFQATT and CDR2 as SNEGSKA (reference sequence). In nucleotides, the CDR3 is TGCAGTGCTAGAGTGGGGGCCAACAATGAGCAGTTCTTC. Amino acid sequence: CSARVGANNEQFF.

This clonotype was recorded at least ten times. The gene calls are TRBV10-2 and TRBJ2-7; 12 bases line up with TRBD1. V was clipped by 6 bases and J by 7 bases; unmatched bases: 10. Germline CDR1 is WSHSY and CDR2 is SAAADI. The CDR3 consists of 15 residues. CDR3 loop: CASSAPGQGAREQYF. The CDR3 DNA sequence: TGCGCCAGCAGCGCACCGGGACAGGGGGCGCGGGAGCAGTACTTC.

The table lists this clonotype with a few counts. The V and J genes are TRBV5-1 and TRBJ1-5; TRBD1 matches 7 bases. J was trimmed by 6 bases and V by 4 bases; bases with no gene match: 10. This CDR3 comprises 15 residues. The germline V gene encodes CDR1 SGHRS and CDR2 YFSETQ. The CDR3, as DNA: TGCGCCAGCAGCCTGGACAGGATGGGAGGTCAGCCCCAGCATTTT. It translates to CASSLDRMGGQPQHF.

This clonotype was detected only a few times. This chain links TRBV2 with TRBJ2-2; 7 nucleotides match TRBD1. V lost 5 bases and J lost 6; bases outside the gene matches: 9. This CDR3 contains 15 residues. The germline V gene encodes CDR1 SNHLY and CDR2 FYNNEI. The CDR3 DNA reads TGTGCCAGCAGTTTGGCGACAGGGCGCGCCGGGGAGCTGTTTTTT. Protein sequence: CASSLATGRAGELFF.

V gene TRBV12-3 or TRBV12-4 combines with J gene TRBJ1-5; D possibly corresponds to TRBD1 (6 bases). The CDR3 consists of 13 residues. V lost 6 bases, J lost 5 bases, and 11 bases lay in between. CDR3 sequence reads: CASSKEGDQPQHF. Here the CDR3 DNA reads TGTGCCAGCAGCAAAGAGGGGGATCAGCCCCAGCATTTT.

The chain is built from TRBV24-1 and TRBJ2-3; 7 bases align to TRBD1. J lost 4 bases, V lost 7 bases, and 4 bases had no gene match. This CDR3 has 13 residues. CDR1 and CDR2 (germline): KGHDR, SFDVKD. The CDR3 spells CATSQTGADTQYF. CDR3 bases: TGTGCCACCAGCCAAACAGGGGCAGATACGCAGTATTTT.

This clonotype was seen a few times. The chain uses TRBV7-9 and TRBJ1-3; D is perhaps TRBD1 (6 bases). Trimming took off 1 base at V and 2 bases at J, with 12 bases between the two ends. Germline V gene data show CDR1 as SEHNR and CDR2 as FQNEAQ (reference sequence). The CDR3 is 16 residues long. The CDR3 nucleotides read TGTGCCAGCAGCTTAGTTTCGGCAGGGGCTGGAAACACCATATATTTT. Encoded protein: CASSLVSAGAGNTIYF.